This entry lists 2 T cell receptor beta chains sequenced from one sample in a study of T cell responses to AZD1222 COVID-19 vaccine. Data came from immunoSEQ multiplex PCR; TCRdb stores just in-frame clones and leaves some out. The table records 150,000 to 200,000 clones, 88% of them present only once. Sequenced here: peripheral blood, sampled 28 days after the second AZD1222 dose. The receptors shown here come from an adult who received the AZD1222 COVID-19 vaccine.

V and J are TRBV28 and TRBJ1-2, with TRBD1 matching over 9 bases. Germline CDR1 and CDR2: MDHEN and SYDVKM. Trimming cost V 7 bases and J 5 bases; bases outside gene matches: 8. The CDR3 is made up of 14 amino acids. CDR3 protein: CASTPDRGRYGYTF. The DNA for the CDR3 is TGTGCCAGCACCCCGGACAGGGGTAGGTATGGCTACACCTTC.

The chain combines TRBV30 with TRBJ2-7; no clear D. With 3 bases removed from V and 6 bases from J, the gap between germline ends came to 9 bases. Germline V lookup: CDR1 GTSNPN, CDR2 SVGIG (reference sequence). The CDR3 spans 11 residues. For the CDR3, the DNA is TGTGCCTGGAGGGATGTTCTCGAGCAGTACTTC. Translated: CAWRDVLEQYF.